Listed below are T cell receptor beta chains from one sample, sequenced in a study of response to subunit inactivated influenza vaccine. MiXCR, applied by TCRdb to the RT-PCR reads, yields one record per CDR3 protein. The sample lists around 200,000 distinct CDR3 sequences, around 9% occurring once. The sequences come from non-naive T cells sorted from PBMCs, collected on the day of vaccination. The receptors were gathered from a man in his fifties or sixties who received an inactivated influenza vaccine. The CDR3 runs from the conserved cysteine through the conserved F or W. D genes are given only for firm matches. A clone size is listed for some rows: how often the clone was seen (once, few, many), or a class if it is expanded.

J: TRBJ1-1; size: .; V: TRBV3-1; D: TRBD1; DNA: TGTGCCAGCAGCCAAAGGGTCGGACAGGGCGGTAGGGCTTTCTTT; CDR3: CASSQRVGQGGRAFF
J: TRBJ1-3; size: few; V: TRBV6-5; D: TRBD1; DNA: TGTGCCAGCAGTTCGACAGGGCTCGTGGGTGGAAACACCATATATTTT; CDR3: CASSSTGLVGGNTIYF
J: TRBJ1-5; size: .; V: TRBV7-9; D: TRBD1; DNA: TGTGCCAGCAGCGGGACAGAATATCAGCCCCAGCATTTT; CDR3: CASSGTEYQPQHF
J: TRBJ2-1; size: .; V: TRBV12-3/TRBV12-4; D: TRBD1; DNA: TGTGCCAGCAGTGGGACAGTCGCCTACAATGAGCAGTTCTTC; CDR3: CASSGTVAYNEQFF
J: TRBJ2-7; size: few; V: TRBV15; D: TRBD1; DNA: TGTGCCACCAGCAGAGGGGACAGTTCCTACGAGCAGTACTTC; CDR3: CATSRGDSSYEQYF
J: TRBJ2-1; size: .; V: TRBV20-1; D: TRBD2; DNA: TGCAGTGCTACTGGGCTAGCGGGGGGGTGGAAGTTCTTC; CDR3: CSATGLAGGWKFF
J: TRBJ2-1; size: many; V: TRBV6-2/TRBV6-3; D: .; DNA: TGTGCCAGCAGTTTCCCGCGAAGTAGGGGAAATGAGCAGTTCTTC; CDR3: CASSFPRSRGNEQFF
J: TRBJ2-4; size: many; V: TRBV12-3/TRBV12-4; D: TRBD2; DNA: TGTGCCAGCAGTTCCCTGGGACTAGCGGGAGTGGTGGGAAACATTCAGTACTTC; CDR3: CASSSLGLAGVVGNIQYF
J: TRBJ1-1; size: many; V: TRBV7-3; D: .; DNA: TGTGCCAGCAGCTTCTCAGGGGCAGCTGAAGCTTTCTTT; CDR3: CASSFSGAAEAFF
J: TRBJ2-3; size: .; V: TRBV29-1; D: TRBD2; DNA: TGCAGCTTTCAGCGGGGCAGGGCAGATACGCAGTATTTT; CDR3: CSFQRGRADTQYF
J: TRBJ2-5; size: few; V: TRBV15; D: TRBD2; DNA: TGTGCCACCACTCCGGGACTAGCGGGGGCCTTGTACCAAGAGACCCAGTACTTC; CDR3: CATTPGLAGALYQETQYF
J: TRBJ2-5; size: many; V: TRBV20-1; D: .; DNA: TGCAGTGCTGCTTCGACTAGTTTTCGGTTAGGGACCCAGTACTTC; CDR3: CSAASTSFRLGTQYF
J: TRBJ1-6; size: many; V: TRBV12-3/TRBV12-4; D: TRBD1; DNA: TGTGCCAGCAGTTTCGGGACAGGGCGTTCACCCCTCCACTTT; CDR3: CASSFGTGRSPLHF
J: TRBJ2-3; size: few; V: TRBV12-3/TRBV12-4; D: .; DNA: TGTGCCAGCAGTTTCAGGGGAGCAGATACGCAGTATTTT; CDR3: CASSFRGADTQYF
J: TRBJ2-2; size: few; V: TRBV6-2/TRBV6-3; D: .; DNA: TGTGCCAGCAGTCTTTCGGAGATCGGGGAGCTGTTTTTT; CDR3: CASSLSEIGELFF
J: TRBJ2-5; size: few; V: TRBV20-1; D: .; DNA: TGCAGTGCTAGAGGGGACGGCGGGCAAGAGACCCAGTACTTC; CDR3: CSARGDGGQETQYF
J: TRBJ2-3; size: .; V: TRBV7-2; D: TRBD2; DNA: TGTGCCAGCAGGACGCTAGCGGGGGGCCGGGATACGCAGTATTTT; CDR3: CASRTLAGGRDTQYF
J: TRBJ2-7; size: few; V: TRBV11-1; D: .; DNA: TGTGCCAGCAGCTTGGCAGGCCGCGCCTACGAGCAGTACTTC; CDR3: CASSLAGRAYEQYF
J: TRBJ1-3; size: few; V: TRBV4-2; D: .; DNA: TGTGCCAGCAGCCATAGAGGGACGGGAAACACCATATATTTT; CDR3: CASSHRGTGNTIYF
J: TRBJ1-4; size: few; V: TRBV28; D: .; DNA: TGTGCCAGCAGTTTTGGGACTGCAACTAATGAAAAACTGTTTTTT; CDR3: CASSFGTATNEKLFF
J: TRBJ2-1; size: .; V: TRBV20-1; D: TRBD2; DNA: TGCAGTGCTAGGCAGGCTTCAAGCGGGAGGGCCCATGAGCAGTTCTTC; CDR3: CSARQASSGRAHEQFF
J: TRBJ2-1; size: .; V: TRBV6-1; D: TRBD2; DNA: TGTGCCAGCGGTAGACTAGCTTCTAGGAATGAGCAGTTCTTC; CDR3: CASGRLASRNEQFF
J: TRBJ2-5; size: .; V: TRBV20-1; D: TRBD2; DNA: TGCAGTGCTAGAGAGGGTAGCGGGAAGGTGACCCAGTACTTC; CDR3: CSAREGSGKVTQYF
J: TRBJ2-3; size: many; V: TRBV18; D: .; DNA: TGTGCCAGCTCACCACAGGCAGATACGCAGTATTTT; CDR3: CASSPQADTQYF
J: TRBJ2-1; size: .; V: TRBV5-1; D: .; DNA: TGCGCCAGCAGCTTTCCTAGCAACGAGCAGTTCTTC; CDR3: CASSFPSNEQFF
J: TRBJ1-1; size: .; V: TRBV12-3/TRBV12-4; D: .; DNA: TGTGCCAGCAGTTTGTGGGGAGTTAGGACTGAAGCTTTCTTT; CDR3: CASSLWGVRTEAFF
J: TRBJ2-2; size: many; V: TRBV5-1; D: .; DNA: TGTGCCAGCAGCTTGGTAGGGGCCGGGGAGCTGTTTTTT; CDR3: CASSLVGAGELFF
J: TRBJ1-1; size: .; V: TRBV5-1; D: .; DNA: TGCGCCAGCAGCTTGGTGGGGTCTGGACGGGGCCCTCGATCCACTGAAGCTTTCTTT; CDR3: CASSLVGSGRGPRSTEAFF
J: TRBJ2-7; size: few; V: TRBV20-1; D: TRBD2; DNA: TGCAGTGCTCCCCAACCGGGAGGGGGATACGAGCAGTACTTC; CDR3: CSAPQPGGGYEQYF
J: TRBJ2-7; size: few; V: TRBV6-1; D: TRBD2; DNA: TGTGCCAGCAGAAGGACTAGCGGTCCCTACGAGCAGTACTTC; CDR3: CASRRTSGPYEQYF
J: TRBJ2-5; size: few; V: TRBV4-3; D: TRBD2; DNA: TGCGCCAGCAGCCAAGCCCGGACTAGCGGGAGTCTAGAGACCCAGTACTTC; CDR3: CASSQARTSGSLETQYF
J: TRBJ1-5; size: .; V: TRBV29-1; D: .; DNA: TGCAGCGTTGGAGGGGAGACTAGCAATCAGCCCCAGCATTTT; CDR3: CSVGGETSNQPQHF
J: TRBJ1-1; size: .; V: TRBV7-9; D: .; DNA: TGTGCCAGCAGCTTTGAGAACACTGAAGCTTTCTTT; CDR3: CASSFENTEAFF
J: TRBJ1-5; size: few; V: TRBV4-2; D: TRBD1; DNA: TGTGCCAGCAGCCAGTACAGGGGGGATAATCAGCCCCAGCATTTT; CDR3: CASSQYRGDNQPQHF
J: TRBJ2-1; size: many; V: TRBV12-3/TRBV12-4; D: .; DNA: TGTGCCAGCGGGCAACGCTCCCTCGATGAGCAGTTCTTC; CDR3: CASGQRSLDEQFF
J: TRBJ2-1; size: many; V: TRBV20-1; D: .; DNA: TGCAGTGCTAAGGACGGGACGTCCTACAATGAGCAGTTCTTC; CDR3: CSAKDGTSYNEQFF
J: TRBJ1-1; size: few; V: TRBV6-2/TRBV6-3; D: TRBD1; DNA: TGTGCCAGCAGACTCGGACAGGGCGCGAACACTGAAGCTTTCTTT; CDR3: CASRLGQGANTEAFF
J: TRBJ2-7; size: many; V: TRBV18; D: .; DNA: TGTGCCAGCTCACCAGAGGGTTTTGACCGCGAGCAGTACTTC; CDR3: CASSPEGFDREQYF
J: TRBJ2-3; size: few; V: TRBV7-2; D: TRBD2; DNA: TGTGCCAGCAGCCCCAGGACTAGCGGGAGGGGTACAGATACGCAGTATTTT; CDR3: CASSPRTSGRGTDTQYF
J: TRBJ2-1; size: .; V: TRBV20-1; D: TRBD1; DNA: TGCAGTGCTAGCTCCGGGTCCGGACAGGGGAAATTCTACAATGAGCAGTTCTTC; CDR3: CSASSGSGQGKFYNEQFF
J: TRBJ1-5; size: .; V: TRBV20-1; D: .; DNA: TGCAGTGCATATGGGCCGGGTGTTAAGCCCCAGCATTTT; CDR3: CSAYGPGVKPQHF
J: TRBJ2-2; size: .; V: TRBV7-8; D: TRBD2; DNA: TGTGCCAGCAGCGGTGGACTAGCGGGGGGAATTAACACCGGGGAGCTGTTTTTT; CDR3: CASSGGLAGGINTGELFF
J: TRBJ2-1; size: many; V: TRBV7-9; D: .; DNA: TGTGCCAGCAGCTCTGGGGGTAATCGGGGCAATGAGCAGTTCTTC; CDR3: CASSSGGNRGNEQFF
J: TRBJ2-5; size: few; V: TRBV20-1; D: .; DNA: TGCAGTGCTAGACCATTACTAGAGGACCAAGAGACCCAGTACTTC; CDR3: CSARPLLEDQETQYF
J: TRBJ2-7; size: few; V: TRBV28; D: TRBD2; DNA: TGTGCCAGCAGTTTACCCCTCACGACTAGCGGGAGGTCCTCCTACGAGCAGTACTTC; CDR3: CASSLPLTTSGRSSYEQYF
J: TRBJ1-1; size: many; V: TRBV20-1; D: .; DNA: TGCAGTGCCGAACGGGCGGTGGGAATGGCTTTCTTT; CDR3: CSAERAVGMAFF